This TCR beta chain was retrieved from a study of T cells after yellow fever vaccination. As TCR cDNA was made by 5'RACE template switching, a universal primer site and UMIs were added. TCRdb reanalysed the 5' RACE reads using MiXCR and keeps one entry per CDR3 protein. The table lists around 320,000 distinct CDR3 sequences, approximately 12% of them singletons. This clonotype came up a few times. Its cognate antigen is unknown. Study-level results: Post-booster reappearance was seen for most primary-vaccination clones (about 96% CD4, 80% to 90% CD8). FACS-sorted repertoires could contain abundant clonotypes contaminating from the bulk population. CD4 and CD8 compartments shared a small share of clonotypes.

This receptor was obtained from a man aged 18 to 30 who received the YFV17D yellow fever vaccine. Specimen: CD4+ T cells sorted from PBMCs, collected 45 days after the yellow fever booster vaccination.

CDR3 region: CASSFSRMAGTQYF. CDR3 DNA sequence: TGTGCCAGCAGCTTTTCAAGGATGGCTGGGACCCAGTACTTC. V usage is TRBV7-6 and J usage is TRBJ2-5, with no clear D. Between the trimmed V and J ends, which lost 3 bases and 7 bases, there was a span of 15 bases. Germline CDR1 reads SGHVS; CDR2 reads FNYEAQ. This CDR3 is built from 14 residues.